This T cell receptor (beta chain) was sequenced during a study of response to subunit inactivated influenza vaccine. TCRdb redid the calling of the RT-PCR reads with MiXCR, one entry per CDR3 protein. The sample lists about 570,000 distinct CDR3 sequences; 11% were seen once. Germline CDR1 reads SGHRS; CDR2 reads YFSETQ. The CDR3 is 14 residues long. Trimming at V came to 5 bases and at J to 5 bases, leaving 5 bases not matched to a gene. This clonotype came up many times. These same data were also listed under a study on T cells expressing NK-cell markers. As reported in that work: For TCR beta, cDNA was produced by 5'RACE template switching with UMIs. Expanded clones of NKG2C+ T cells had an unclear HCMV specificity.

This chain connects TRBV5-1 to TRBJ1-5, with 9 bases fitting TRBD1. The receptor's source is a man aged 50-60 years who received an inactivated influenza vaccine. The sample was PBMCs from blood, taken on the day of vaccination. The CDR3 loop is CASSPDRGDQPQHF. The CDR3 DNA reads TGCGCCAGCAGTCCTGACAGGGGGGATCAGCCCCAGCATTTT.